This T cell receptor (beta chain) derives from a study of read filtering for tumor transcriptome and immune sequencing. Study overall: Per sample, TCR-region reads ranged about 4.05 to 11 million by IR-seq, about 75 to 1273 by RNA-seq.

This clonotype has a count of ten or more. The trim removed 3 bases at V and 6 bases at J, leaving 7 bases unmatched. There are 14 residues in the CDR3. The V gene's germline CDR1 is SGHRS and CDR2 YFSETQ. From 300 to 400 ng of RNA, a library with molecular barcoded alpha/delta and beta/gamma adaptors was made. TCRdb re-analysed the reads in MiXCR, keeping a single row per CDR3 protein. The table lists 20,000 to 25,000 distinct CDR3 sequences, roughly 15% of them singletons, with more than 50% in the top ten. The receptor was derived from a donor at least 40 years old with multiple myeloma. The chain uses TRBV5-1 and TRBJ2-3; 7 bases match TRBD2. Material for sequencing was a population of CD138-negative cells sorted from bone marrow. This CDR3 is CASSWGGPRDTQYF. CDR3 coding DNA: TGCGCCAGCAGCTGGGGGGGTCCTCGGGATACGCAGTATTTT.